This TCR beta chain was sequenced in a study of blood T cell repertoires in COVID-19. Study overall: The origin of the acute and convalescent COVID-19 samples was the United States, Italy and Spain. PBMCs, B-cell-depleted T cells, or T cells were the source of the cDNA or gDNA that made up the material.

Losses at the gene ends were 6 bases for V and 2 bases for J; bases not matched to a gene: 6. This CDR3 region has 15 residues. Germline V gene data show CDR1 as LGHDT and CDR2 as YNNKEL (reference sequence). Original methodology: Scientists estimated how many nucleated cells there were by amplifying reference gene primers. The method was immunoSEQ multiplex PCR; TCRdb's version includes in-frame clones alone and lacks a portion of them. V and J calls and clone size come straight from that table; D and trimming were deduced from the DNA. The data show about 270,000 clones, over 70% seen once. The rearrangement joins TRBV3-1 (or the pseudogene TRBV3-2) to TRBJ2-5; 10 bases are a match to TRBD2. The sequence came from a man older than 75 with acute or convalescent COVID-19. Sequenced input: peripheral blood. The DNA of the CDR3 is TGTGCCAGCAGTCTTCCTAGCGGGGGACAAGAGACCCAGTACTTC. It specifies CASSLPSGGQETQYF.